Listed here is a single T cell receptor beta chain. The data originate from a study of T cell responses to AZD1222 COVID-19 vaccine. There are 16 residues in the CDR3. V lost 3 bases and J lost 7; bases outside the gene matches: 12. Germline assignment: CDR1 SGHAT and CDR2 FQNNGV. TCRdb's copy holds only in-frame clones and misses some; the assay was immunoSEQ multiplex PCR. The table lists some 190,000 clones, approximately 91% of them singletons, with roughly 2% in the top ten. The chain is built from TRBV11-2 and TRBJ2-1; 7 bases agree with TRBD2. This receptor was obtained from an adult who received the AZD1222 COVID-19 vaccine. The sample consisted of peripheral blood, taken 28 days after the second AZD1222 dose. In DNA form, the CDR3 reads TGTGCCAGCAGCTTGATTCGTGGGAGGGCCCGGAATGAGCAGTTCTTC. It yields the protein CASSLIRGRARNEQFF.